This T cell receptor (beta chain) was sequenced for a study of T-cell reconstitution after alpha-beta-depleted transplantation in children. Whole-study findings and limits: It was reported that alpha-beta T cells came from several hundred expanded graft clones (about two months after transplant). Surviving recipient T cells and intrathymic progenitors accounted for some patients' high TCRbeta diversity at day 60. After one year, T-cell counts and TCRbeta diversity mostly came from new T cells.

The table lists this clonotype with a few counts. Antigen: not known. Using unique molecular identifiers, the investigators prepared the TCRbeta library. TCRdb redid the calling of the PCR reads with MiXCR, one entry per CDR3 protein. The sample holds under 750,000 distinct CDR3 sequences, 20% to 25% seen once. The CDR3 spans 20 residues. V shed 3 bases, J shed 8 bases, and the junction held 18 bases outside the gene matches. The receptor comes from a boy under three years old who had a stem cell transplant for acute myeloid leukemia, so the T cells may come from the graft donor. Sample: PBMCs, mostly from graft donor cells, taken 360 days after TCRalphabeta/CD19-depleted stem cell transplant. V and J are TRBV12-3 or TRBV12-4 and TRBJ2-1; 14 positions agree with TRBD2. The CDR3 nucleotides are TGTGCCAGCAGTTTCAGACTGAGAGGACTAGCGGGGGGTTCCAGCGATGAGCAGTTCTTC. Encoded protein: CASSFRLRGLAGGSSDEQFF.